The clone carrying this T cell receptor (beta chain) was seen a single time. Mismatch with germline at one junction end may stem from a read error. Original data processing: Cell counts per sample came from amplifying reference gene primers. The assay was immunoSEQ multiplex PCR, and TCRdb's table has in-frame clones only and misses some. Clonal size and the V and J genes are those of that table, whereas D and trimming came from the DNA. Of approximately 230,000 clones in the sample, approximately 90% were seen once. The entry originates in a study of blood T cell repertoires in COVID-19. Study-level information: The samples span acute and convalescent COVID-19 from the United States, Italy and Spain.

Self-reported history from a screening survey and questionnaire set each donor's cohort. Each recovered donor of Cohort 3 presented with two negative PCRs, clearance, or symptom resolution. This CDR3 has 16 residues. CDR1 and CDR2 (germline): SGHVS, FNYEAQ. The TCR comes from a man aged 35 to 55 who had recovered from COVID-19. Material: PBMCs or T cells enriched from blood (not recorded which). The chain is built from TRBV7-6 and TRBJ2-1; TRBD1 agrees at 9 bases. CDR3 sequence (DNA): TGTGCCAGCAGCGAAATTACAGGGGGCTCCCACAATGAGCAGTTCTTC. Its translation: CASSEITGGSHNEQFF.